The T cell receptor beta chain under discussion was sequenced for a study of blood T cell repertoires in COVID-19. Study-wide context: COVID-19 samples, acute and convalescent, were from the United States, Italy and Spain. From T cells, B-cell-depleted T cells, or PBMCs came the material, which was cDNA or gDNA.

The authors' processing: Cell counts per sample came from amplifying reference gene primers. Generated by immunoSEQ multiplex PCR, the TCRdb table keeps only in-frame clones and is missing some. The DNA gave D and trimming, while V, J and clone size come from that table. The repertoire has roughly 230,000 clones, roughly 89% of them found once; the top ten carry less than 5%. Trimming took 0 bases from V and 2 from J; bases not matched to a gene: 4. The germline V gene encodes CDR1 WSHSY and CDR2 SAAADI. The CDR3 is 16 amino acids. This sequence joins TRBV10-2 and TRBJ1-5, with 7 nucleotides matching TRBD1. Sequencing was done on a sample of peripheral blood. The sequence was collected from a woman between 40 and 50 years old who had recovered from COVID-19. The CDR3 bases are TGCGCCAGCAGTGAGTCGAGAGGACAGGGCAATCAGCCCCAGCATTTT. As protein: CASSESRGQGNQPQHF.